This note documents a single TCR beta chain sequence. The same CDR3 also results from other DNA sequences found in this sample. This entry is derived from a study of OX40 agonist ivuxolimab in advanced cancers. On the study more broadly: The study treated patients with ivuxolimab, an agonistic anti-OX40 (CD134) antibody. The diagnoses of dose-escalation patients were hepatocellular carcinoma, melanoma, renal cell or head and neck cancer. Eligibility rules accepted prior anti-PD-1, anti-PD-L1 or anti-CTLA-4 therapy, and roughly 42% had some.

Profiling relied on immunoSEQ multiplex PCR, and the TCRdb table lists in-frame clones only, not all of them. This table has 100,000 to 110,000 clones, approximately 90% appearing once. Sequenced here: CD4+ or CD8+ T cells sorted from blood, sampled in a trial of the OX40 agonist ivuxolimab. The sequence was collected from an adult with an advanced solid tumor such as melanoma, head and neck, liver or kidney cancer.

In DNA form, the CDR3 reads TGTGCCAGCAGCTTCACAGGGGGCAATACTGAAGCTTTCTTT. Encoded protein: CASSFTGGNTEAFF. V usage is TRBV7-9 and J usage is TRBJ1-1; 9 bases fit TRBD1. The length of the CDR3 is 14 residues. J gave up 5 bases and V 3 bases, and 4 bases lay outside the gene matches. Germline CDR1 SEHNR, CDR2 FQNEAQ (reference sequence).